This TCR beta chain comes out of a study of blood T cell repertoires in COVID-19. For the study at large: Acute and convalescent COVID-19 specimens originated in the United States, Italy and Spain. T cells, B-cell-depleted T cells, or PBMCs provided the cDNA or gDNA that served as material.

Authors' data handling: Nucleated cell number was recorded as an estimate derived from reference gene primer amplification. Here immunoSEQ multiplex PCR was the method, and the copy in TCRdb shows in-frame clones only, minus some. The V and J calls and clone size are taken from that table; D and trimming were inferred from the DNA. The sample yields 29,000 or so clones, around 84% seen once. With 0 bases clipped from V and 5 bases from J, the junction kept 6 bases outside the gene matches. Germline CDR1 and CDR2: KGHSH and LQKENI. The CDR3 runs to 15 residues. The source is a human donor in a cohort sampled during active COVID-19. The donor label of this sample is uncertain. The chain combines TRBV18 with TRBJ2-5, with 7 bases matching TRBD2. Input material: peripheral blood. The CDR3: CASSPPGGNWETQYF. CDR3 DNA sequence: TGTGCCAGCTCACCACCGGGAGGGAATTGGGAGACCCAGTACTTC.